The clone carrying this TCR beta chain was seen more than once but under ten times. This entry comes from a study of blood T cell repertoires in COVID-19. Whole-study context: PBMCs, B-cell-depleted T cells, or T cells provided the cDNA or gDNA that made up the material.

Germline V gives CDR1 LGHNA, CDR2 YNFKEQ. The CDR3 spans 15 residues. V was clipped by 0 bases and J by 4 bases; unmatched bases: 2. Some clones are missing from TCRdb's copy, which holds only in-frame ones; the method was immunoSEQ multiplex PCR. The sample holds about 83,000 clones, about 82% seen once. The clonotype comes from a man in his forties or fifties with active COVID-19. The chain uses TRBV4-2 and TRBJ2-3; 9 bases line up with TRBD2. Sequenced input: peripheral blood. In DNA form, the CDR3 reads TGTGCCAGCAGCCAAGAGCGGGAGGGCCCAGATACGCAGTATTTT. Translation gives CASSQEREGPDTQYF.